Listed below are T cell receptor beta chains from one sample, sequenced in a study of T cell changes during pregnancy in multiple sclerosis. Clones were read by immunoSEQ multiplex PCR, and TCRdb kept only the in-frame ones, dropping some. The data contain about 61,000 clones, roughly nine tenths of them singletons. The source was peripheral blood, collected in the first trimester of pregnancy. The receptor set was obtained from a female donor in good health, enrolled as a control in a pregnancy study. Each CDR3 is given with its conserved first and last residue. The order of the fields is clone size, D gene, V gene, J gene, CDR3 protein, CDR3 DNA. The D gene is left open where the match is weak. For some rows the clone size is stated as once, few or many, or as a class when expanded; others skip it.

>-|TRBD1|TRBV6-1|TRBJ1-1
CASSLTGGSTEAFF
TGTGCCAGCAGCCTCACAGGGGGCTCGACTGAAGCTTTCTTT
>-|-|TRBV6-5|TRBJ2-7
CASSRGTSYEQYF
TGTGCCAGTAGCCGGGGAACCTCCTACGAGCAGTACTTC
>-|-|TRBV5-5|TRBJ2-1
CASSLAGNEQFF
TGTGCCAGCAGCCTTGCCGGCAATGAGCAGTTCTTC
>-|TRBD2|TRBV28|TRBJ2-7
CASSTPTSGPVEQYF
TGTGCCAGCAGTACACCCACTAGCGGGCCGGTGGAGCAGTACTTC
>-|TRBD1|TRBV7-7|TRBJ2-7
CASSLRTGGSLYEQYF
TGTGCTAGCAGCTTAAGGACAGGGGGCTCCTTGTACGAGCAGTACTTC
>-|TRBD2|TRBV29-1|TRBJ2-5
CSVDFPRGSGTSQETQYF
TGCAGCGTTGACTTTCCTCGGGGTAGCGGGACCTCCCAAGAGACCCAGTACTTC
>-|TRBD1|TRBV5-1|TRBJ1-1
CASSSGQGNTEAFF
TGCGCCAGCAGCTCGGGACAGGGTAACACTGAAGCTTTCTTT
>-|TRBD1|TRBV5-6|TRBJ1-2
CASSLAQGVGYTF
TGTGCCAGCAGCTTGGCCCAGGGGGTAGGCTACACCTTC
>once|-|TRBV4-1|TRBJ2-7
CASSQEILAASSYEQYF
TGCGCCAGCAGCCAAGAGATCCTAGCCGCAAGCTCCTACGAGCAGTACTTC
>-|-|TRBV19|TRBJ1-2
CASTARERNYGYTF
TGTGCCAGTACCGCCCGGGAACGAAACTATGGCTACACCTTC
>-|TRBD1|TRBV4-3|TRBJ2-2
CASSQEVTGVGGELFF
TGCGCCAGCAGCCAAGAAGTGACAGGGGTAGGCGGGGAGCTGTTTTTT
>-|-|TRBV5-4|TRBJ2-3
CASSLQRGDTQYF
TGTGCCAGCAGCCTCCAGCGAGGAGATACGCAGTATTTT
>-|-|TRBV28|TRBJ1-5
CASSWGGRSEGYQPQHF
TGTGCCAGCAGTTGGGGTGGGAGGTCCGAGGGATATCAGCCCCAGCATTTT
>-|TRBD2|TRBV5-1|TRBJ2-1
CASSSYIGGAASYNEQFF
TGCGCCAGCAGTTCTTACATCGGGGGGGCCGCCTCCTACAATGAGCAGTTCTTC
>-|-|TRBV23-1|TRBJ1-1
CASSQSGQDKNTEAFF
TGCGCCAGCAGTCAATCGGGCCAGGACAAGAACACTGAAGCTTTCTTT
>-|-|TRBV11-3|TRBJ2-7
CASSFATGSHEQYF
TGTGCCAGCAGCTTTGCAACAGGCTCCCACGAGCAGTACTTC
>-|TRBD1|TRBV5-1|TRBJ2-1
CASSLGDRGLGEQFF
TGCGCCAGCAGCTTAGGCGACAGGGGGCTGGGTGAGCAGTTCTTC
>few|-|TRBV7-2|TRBJ2-5
CASSPLQGGQETQYF
TGTGCCAGCAGCCCCCTTCAGGGGGGCCAAGAGACCCAGTACTTC
>-|TRBD2|TRBV7-2|TRBJ2-3
CASSSTSGTTNTQYF
TGTGCCAGCAGCTCGACTAGCGGGACCACAAATACGCAGTATTTT
>-|TRBD1|TRBV7-2|TRBJ1-2
CASSYGQGTSYTF
TGTGCCAGCAGCTATGGACAGGGAACGAGCTACACCTTC
>-|-|TRBV10-3|TRBJ2-2
CAISGRSGTGNRGELFF
TGTGCCATCAGTGGGCGCTCCGGGACTGGAAATAGGGGGGAGCTGTTTTTT
>-|TRBD2|TRBV7-3|TRBJ2-1
CASSSQWGGSNEQFF
TGTGCCAGCAGCTCGCAGTGGGGGGGGAGCAATGAGCAGTTCTTC
>-|-|TRBV10-3|TRBJ1-1
CAIRPGLNTEAFF
TGTGCCATCAGACCAGGGTTGAACACTGAAGCTTTCTTT
>-|TRBD2|TRBV5-1|TRBJ2-3
CASSQTSGGRGDTQYF
TGCGCCAGCAGTCAGACTAGCGGGGGCCGCGGGGATACGCAGTATTTT
>-|-|TRBV6-4|TRBJ2-3
CASSAAGTDTQYF
TGTGCCAGCAGTGCGGCAGGGACAGATACGCAGTATTTT
>-|TRBD2|TRBV7-9|TRBJ2-5
CASSLALGRAGETQYF
TGTGCCAGCAGCTTAGCGCTCGGGAGGGCCGGGGAGACCCAGTACTTC
>once|-|TRBV19|TRBJ1-5
CASSFNSNQPQHF
TGTGCCAGTAGTTTTAATAGCAATCAGCCCCAGCATTTT
>-|-|TRBV7-2|TRBJ2-5
CASSSDFSQETQYF
TGTGCCAGCAGCTCCGATTTTAGCCAAGAGACCCAGTACTTC
>-|TRBD2|TRBV7-9|TRBJ2-7
CASSFPSGSSYEQYF
TGTGCCAGCAGTTTCCCCAGCGGGAGCTCCTACGAGCAGTACTTC
>-|TRBD1|TRBV7-9|TRBJ2-1
CASRGDRGNEQFF
TGTGCCAGCAGGGGGGACAGGGGCAATGAGCAGTTCTTC
>once|-|TRBV6-4|TRBJ2-1
CASSPYRAQEQFF
TGTGCCAGCAGTCCCTACAGGGCCCAGGAGCAGTTCTTC
>few|-|TRBV15|TRBJ1-1
CATSRPRTGGDTEAFF
TGTGCCACCAGCAGACCTAGGACGGGAGGGGACACTGAAGCTTTCTTT
>once|TRBD1|TRBV25-1|TRBJ1-5
CASSDSGTGYSNQPQHF
TGTGCCAGCAGTGACTCCGGGACAGGCTATAGCAATCAGCCCCAGCATTTT
>-|TRBD1|TRBV7-9|TRBJ1-2
CASSGRDRALYGYTF
TGTGCCAGCAGCGGGCGGGACAGGGCGTTATATGGCTACACCTTC
>-|-|TRBV28|TRBJ2-1
CASWANGGNEQFF
TGTGCCAGCTGGGCGAATGGAGGGAATGAGCAGTTCTTC
>-|-|TRBV6-1|TRBJ2-7
CASSALRQYNRHEQYF
TGTGCCAGCAGTGCCCTTAGACAGTATAATCGGCACGAGCAGTACTTC
>-|-|TRBV27|TRBJ2-7
CASSPGTPTYEQYF
TGTGCCAGCAGTCCCGGGACACCGACCTACGAGCAGTACTTC
>-|TRBD2|TRBV6-1|TRBJ2-3
CASSVTSGGRDTQYF
TGTGCCAGCAGTGTGACTAGCGGGGGGAGAGATACGCAGTATTTT
>-|-|TRBV6-5|TRBJ1-1
CASSYGTNTEAFF
TGTGCCAGCAGTTACGGGACAAACACTGAAGCTTTCTTT
>-|-|TRBV9|TRBJ2-1
CASSVSPSSYNEQFF
TGTGCCAGCAGCGTCTCCCCGAGCTCCTACAATGAGCAGTTCTTC